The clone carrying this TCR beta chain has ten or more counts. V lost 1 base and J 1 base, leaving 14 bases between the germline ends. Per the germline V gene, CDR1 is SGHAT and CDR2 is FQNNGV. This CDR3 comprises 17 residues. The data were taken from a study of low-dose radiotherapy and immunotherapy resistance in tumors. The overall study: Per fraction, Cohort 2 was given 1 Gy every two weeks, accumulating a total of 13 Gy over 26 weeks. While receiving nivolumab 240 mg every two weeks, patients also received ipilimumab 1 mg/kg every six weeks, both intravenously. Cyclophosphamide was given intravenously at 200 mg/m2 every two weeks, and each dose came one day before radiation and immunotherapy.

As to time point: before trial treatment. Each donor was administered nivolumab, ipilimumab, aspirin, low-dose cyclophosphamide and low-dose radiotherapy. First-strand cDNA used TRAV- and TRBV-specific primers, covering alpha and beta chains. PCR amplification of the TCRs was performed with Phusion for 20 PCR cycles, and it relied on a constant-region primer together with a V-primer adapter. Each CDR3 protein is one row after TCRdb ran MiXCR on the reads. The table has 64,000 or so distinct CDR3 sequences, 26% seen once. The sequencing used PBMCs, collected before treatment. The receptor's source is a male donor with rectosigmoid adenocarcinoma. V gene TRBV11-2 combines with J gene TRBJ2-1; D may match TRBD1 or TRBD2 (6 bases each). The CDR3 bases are TGTGCCAGCAGCTTAGTTCGGGGGCGACCATCCTACAATGAGCAGTTCTTC. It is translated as CASSLVRGRPSYNEQFF. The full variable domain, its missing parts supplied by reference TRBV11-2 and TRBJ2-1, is EAGVAQSPRYKIIEKRQSVAFWCNPISGHATLYWYQQILGQGPKLLIQFQNNGVVDDSQLPKDRFSAERLKGVDSTLKIQPAKLEDSAVYLCASSLVRGRPSYNEQFFGPGTRLTVL.